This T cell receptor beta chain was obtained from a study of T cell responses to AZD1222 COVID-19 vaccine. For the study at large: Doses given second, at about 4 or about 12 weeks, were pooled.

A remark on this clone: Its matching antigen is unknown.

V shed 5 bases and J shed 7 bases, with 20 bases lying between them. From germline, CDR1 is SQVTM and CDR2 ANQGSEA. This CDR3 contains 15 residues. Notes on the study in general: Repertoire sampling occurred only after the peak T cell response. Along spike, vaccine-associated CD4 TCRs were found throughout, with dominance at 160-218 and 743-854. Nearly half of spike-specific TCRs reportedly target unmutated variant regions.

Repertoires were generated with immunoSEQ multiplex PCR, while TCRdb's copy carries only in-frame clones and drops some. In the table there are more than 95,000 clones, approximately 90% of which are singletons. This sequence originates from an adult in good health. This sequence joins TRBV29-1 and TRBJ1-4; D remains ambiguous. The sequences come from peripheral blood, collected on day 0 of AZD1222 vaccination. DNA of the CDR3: TGCAGCGTTTCACGGACTGCCGGGTGGGGTGAAAAACTGTTTTTT. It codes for CSVSRTAGWGEKLFF. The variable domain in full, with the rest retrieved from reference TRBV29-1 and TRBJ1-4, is SAVISQKPSRDICQRGTSLTIQCQVDSQVTMMFWYRQQPGQSLTLIATANQGSEATYESGFVIDKFPISRPNLTFSTLTVSNMSPEDSSIYLCSVSRTAGWGEKLFFGSGTQLSVL.